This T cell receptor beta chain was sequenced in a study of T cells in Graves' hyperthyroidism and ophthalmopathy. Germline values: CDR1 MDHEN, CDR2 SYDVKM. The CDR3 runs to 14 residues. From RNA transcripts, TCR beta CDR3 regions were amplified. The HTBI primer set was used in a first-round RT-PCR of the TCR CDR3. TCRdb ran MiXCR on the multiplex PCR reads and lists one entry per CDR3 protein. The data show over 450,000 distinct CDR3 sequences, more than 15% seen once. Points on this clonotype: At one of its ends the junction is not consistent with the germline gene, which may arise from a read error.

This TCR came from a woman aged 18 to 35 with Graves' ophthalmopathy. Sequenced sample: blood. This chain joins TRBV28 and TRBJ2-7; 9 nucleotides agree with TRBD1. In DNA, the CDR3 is TGTGCCAGCAGTCCGGACAGGGGCCCCTACGGGCAGTACTTC. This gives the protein CASSPDRGPYGQYF.